This is a list of T cell receptor beta chains from one sample in a study of Ad26.COV2.S vaccination and SARS-CoV-2 variants. TCRdb keeps only in-frame clones here, not all; method: immunoSEQ multiplex PCR. The sample holds over 400,000 clones; roughly 89% are singletons and the top ten take just over 2.5%. Sequenced here: peripheral blood, sampled in a trial of Ad26.COV2.S vaccine versus placebo. These receptors all come from a person aged 18-65 years who received the Ad26.COV2.S COVID-19 vaccine or a placebo. The CDR3 runs from the conserved cysteine through the conserved F or W. A D gene is named only where the DNA matches it firmly.

v_call	j_call	d_call	cdr3_aa	cdr3_nt
TRBV29-1	TRBJ1-2	-	CSVGRLYGYTF	TGCAGCGTGGGACGGCTATATGGCTACACCTTC
TRBV13	TRBJ2-2	TRBD2	CASSPLPLGLAAAGELFF	TGTGCCAGCAGCCCCCTCCCCCTGGGACTAGCGGCGGCCGGGGAGCTGTTTTTT
TRBV7-9	TRBJ1-3	-	CANVAAGAQSSGNTIYF	TGTGCCAACGTAGCAGCAGGGGCCCAAAGCTCTGGAAACACCATATATTTT
TRBV28	TRBJ1-2	TRBD1	CASTPGQGLFDYGYTF	TGTGCCAGCACCCCGGGACAGGGGTTGTTTGACTATGGCTACACCTTC
TRBV24-1	TRBJ1-6	-	CATSDANSPLHF	TGTGCCACCAGTGATGCGAATTCACCCCTCCACTTT
TRBV7-2	TRBJ2-3	-	CASSLFEVTQYF	TGTGCCAGCAGCTTATTTGAGGTTACGCAGTATTTT
TRBV9	TRBJ1-2	TRBD1	CASSDGTGVYGYTF	TGTGCCAGCAGCGATGGGACAGGCGTCTATGGCTACACCTTC
TRBV4-1	TRBJ2-3	-	CASNPRPLKTDTQYF	TGCGCCAGCAACCCTCGACCGCTGAAGACAGATACGCAGTATTTT
TRBV6-2/TRBV6-3	TRBJ1-5	-	CASSYQRVAPGRFGNQPQHF	TGTGCCAGCAGTTACCAAAGGGTGGCCCCCGGGCGTTTTGGTAATCAGCCCCAGCATTTT
TRBV7-6	TRBJ2-1	-	CASSLSGNDAEQFF	TGTGCCAGCAGCTTATCCGGGAATGATGCGGAGCAGTTCTTC
TRBV9	TRBJ2-1	-	CASSGAASSYNEQFF	TGTGCCAGCAGCGGTGCAGCTAGCTCTTACAATGAGCAGTTCTTC
TRBV10-3	TRBJ2-1	-	CAISESGNPGPFF	TGTGCCATCAGTGAGTCGGGGAACCCCGGCCCGTTCTTC
TRBV5-1	TRBJ2-2	TRBD2	CASSLAPSGGPGELFF	TGCGCCAGCAGCTTGGCCCCTAGCGGGGGGCCCGGGGAGCTGTTTTTT
TRBV6-2/TRBV6-3	TRBJ2-7	TRBD1	CASSNSVPGQVTYEQYF	TGTGCCAGCAGTAACTCCGTCCCGGGACAGGTTACCTACGAGCAGTACTTC
TRBV29-1	TRBJ1-2	-	CSVDRDGYTF	TGCAGCGTTGACAGGGATGGCTACACCTTC
TRBV4-3	TRBJ2-1	-	CASSQKTRWGEGPDEQFF	TGCGCCAGCAGCCAAAAGACGAGGTGGGGAGAGGGACCGGATGAGCAGTTCTTC
TRBV7-7	TRBJ2-1	TRBD2	CASSRGLARYNEQFF	TGTGCCAGCAGCCGCGGACTAGCGAGATACAATGAGCAGTTCTTC